Listed here are 21 T cell receptor beta chains from one sample, sequenced in a study of blood T cells in healthy people across ages. A second PCR of roughly 6 to 12 cycles used a sample-barcoded 5' primer and a J-beta primer mix. TCRdb processed the 5' RACE reads anew with MiXCR; each CDR3 protein has one entry. This table has over 500,000 distinct CDR3 sequences, roughly a quarter appearing once. The same sample was also used in a study of T cells of mothers and their children.

Material for sequencing was blood. Source of these receptors: a boy between 2 and 10 years old in good health.

V usage is TRBV12-3 or TRBV12-4 and J usage is TRBJ2-4; maybe TRBD2 (6 bases). Trimming cost V 5 bases and J 2 bases, with 19 bases left between them. The CDR3 spans 17 residues. CDR3 residues: CASSLSPDYPPKNIQYF. CDR3 nucleotides: TGTGCCAGCAGTCTCTCTCCGGACTACCCCCCCAAAAACATTCAGTACTTC.

A few counts support this clonotype. The chain joins TRBV7-6 to TRBJ2-5, with D possibly being TRBD1 or TRBD2 (5 bases each). The DNA end is a closer match to TRBJ2-7, so the J assignment may be wrong. The germline CDR1 and CDR2 sequences are SGHVS and FNYEAQ. The CDR3 extends over 15 amino acids. The CDR3 here is CASSPKQQGPYEQYF. In DNA, the CDR3 is TGTGCCAGCAGCCCAAAGCAGCAGGGACCTTACGAGCAGTACTTC.

The chain links TRBV28 to TRBJ2-2; the match to TRBD2 covers 8 bases. The trim removed 1 base at V and 7 bases at J, leaving 14 bases unmatched. The CDR3 has 18 residues. Germline-derived CDR1 and CDR2 are MDHEN and SYDVKM. Written as DNA, the CDR3 is TGTGCCAGCAGTTTATCTGGTACGGGGGGGCTTTCCCACGGGGAGCTGTTTTTT. Translated: CASSLSGTGGLSHGELFF.

The chain links TRBV4-1 to TRBJ2-7; D might be TRBD1 or TRBD2, each matching 5 bases. V was cut by 3 bases and J by 2 bases, with 14 bases left in between. Germline lookup yields CDR1 MGHRA and CDR2 YSYEKL. CDR3 length equals 15 residues. CDR3 coding DNA: TGCGCCAGCAGCCAGGATACAGGAGGTACCTACGAGCAGTACTTC. This gives the protein CASSQDTGGTYEQYF.

Only a few counts were recorded for this clonotype. The chain is built from TRBV10-1 and TRBJ2-5; D is perhaps TRBD1 (7 bases). Matching the DNA end better, TRBJ2-7 makes the J call doubtful. Germline lookup yields CDR1 WNHNN and CDR2 SYGVQD (reference sequence). The CDR3 contains 14 residues. This CDR3 reads CASSERGTAYEQYF. The CDR3, as DNA: TGCGCCAGCAGTGAACGCGGGACAGCCTACGAGCAGTACTTC.

The chain uses TRBV12-3 or TRBV12-4 and TRBJ1-1, with D unresolved. V was pared by 3 bases and J by 0 bases, with 8 bases between. This CDR3 comprises 14 residues. The DNA for the CDR3 is TGTGCCAGCAGTTTGAGGGTGATGAACACTGAAGCTTTCTTT. Its protein is CASSLRVMNTEAFF.

This clonotype was picked up a small number of times. The V call is TRBV4-3, the J call TRBJ2-2; the D is unclear. Looked up from germline, CDR1 is LGHNA and CDR2 is YSLEER. Trimming removed 0 bases from V and 1 base from J, with 12 bases in between. The CDR3 spans 17 residues. The CDR3 nucleotides read TGCGCCAGCAGCCAAGAGCGGACCGGGCTGAACACCGGGGAGCTGTTTTTT. This codes for CASSQERTGLNTGELFF.

The chain joins TRBV12-5 to TRBJ1-1, with 8 bases matching TRBD1. From germline, CDR1 is LGHNT and CDR2 FRNRAP. The CDR3 spans 16 residues. The V gene end was trimmed by 3 bases and the J gene end by 1 base; junction bases not matched to a gene: 7. DNA of the CDR3: TGTGCTAGTGGTTTCCTTACAGGGGGAAAGAACACTGAAGCTTTCTTT. This codes for CASGFLTGGKNTEAFF.

V is TRBV7-9 and J is TRBJ2-5; 15 bases align to TRBD2. The end of the DNA fits TRBJ2-1 better, so the J call may be wrong. CDR1 is SEHNR, CDR2 FQNEAQ, per germline (reference sequence). The CDR3 covers 18 residues. The CDR3 DNA reads TGTGCCAGCAGCCGTCGGACTAGCGGGGGGGCCAAAGAGGGTGAGCAGTTCTTC. Translation: CASSRRTSGGAKEGEQFF.

The chain uses TRBV5-1 and TRBJ2-5; 8 positions agree with TRBD2. CDR1 is SGHRS and CDR2 is YFSETQ in the germline V gene. The CDR3 is made up of 15 amino acids. Trimming at V came to 4 bases and at J to 5 bases, leaving 10 bases not matched to a gene. The CDR3 nucleotides are TGCGCCAGCAGCCCCACGGGAGGGATCGGTGAGACCCAGTACTTC. Amino acid sequence: CASSPTGGIGETQYF.

This chain uses TRBV4-2 with TRBJ1-2; a weak D match, TRBD1 (5 bases). V lost 1 base and J 8 bases, leaving 14 bases between the germline ends. Germline CDR1 reads LGHNA; CDR2 reads YNFKEQ. This CDR3 has 14 residues. As DNA, the CDR3 is TGTGCCAGCAGCCAAGGGACGGGGACGGAGGGCTACACCTTC. This encodes CASSQGTGTEGYTF.

This clonotype was found a few times. This chain links TRBV9 with TRBJ2-2, with unresolved D. The V gene's germline CDR1 is SGDLS and CDR2 YYNGEE. The CDR3 extends over 16 amino acids. With 0 bases removed from V and 0 bases from J, the gap between germline ends came to 9 bases. For the CDR3, the DNA is TGTGCCAGCAGCGTAGGGGGTGGGGCGAACACCGGGGAGCTGTTTTTT. It codes for CASSVGGGANTGELFF.

The chain links TRBV6-1 to TRBJ2-7; D possibly matches TRBD1 or TRBD2 (5 bases each). Germline V gives CDR1 MNHNS, CDR2 SASEGT. V was shortened by 0 bases and J by 4 bases, with 13 bases between the two germline ends. The CDR3 is 15 amino acids. CDR3 sequence: CASSEAPGRQYEQYF. The DNA for the CDR3 is TGTGCCAGCAGTGAAGCCCCGGGACGGCAATACGAGCAGTACTTC.

The J gene is TRBJ1-1, the V gene TRBV4-3; weak D call: TRBD1 (5 bases). Germline assignment: CDR1 LGHNA and CDR2 YSLEER. V shed 0 bases and J shed 5 bases, with 13 bases lying between them. This CDR3 spans 15 amino acids. The CDR3 is CASSQDPGGWTEAFF. CDR3 in DNA: TGCGCCAGCAGCCAAGATCCGGGGGGGTGGACTGAAGCTTTCTTT.

In its sample, this clonotype was seen a few times. The CDR3 coding sequence is TGTGCCACCAGCAGCCTCGGAGGGCCGATGAACACTGAAGCTTTCTTT. Protein sequence: CATSSLGGPMNTEAFF. The rearrangement uses TRBV15 and TRBJ1-1; no reliable D call. Germline V CDR1 and CDR2: LNHNV, YYDKDF (reference sequence). The germline V and J ends were trimmed by 3 bases and 0 bases, with 14 bases remaining between them. The length of the CDR3 is 16 residues.

The rearrangement uses TRBV28 and TRBJ2-1, with D hard to call. The CDR3 runs to 14 residues. Trimming removed 6 bases from V and 0 bases from J, with 9 bases in between. Per germline, CDR1 MDHEN and CDR2 SYDVKM. CDR3 sequence: CASRSSSSYNEQFF. CDR3 bases: TGTGCCAGCAGAAGTTCCAGCTCCTACAATGAGCAGTTCTTC.

This clonotype turned up a few times. The chain uses TRBV14 and TRBJ2-7, with D perhaps matching TRBD1 or TRBD2 (7 bases each). This CDR3 comprises 16 residues. CDR1 and CDR2 from the germline V gene are SGHDN and FVKESK. Between the trimmed V and J ends, which lost 1 base and 5 bases, there was a span of 18 bases. CDR3 in amino acids: CASSQGWRAGGDEQYF. CDR3 DNA: TGTGCCAGCAGCCAAGGATGGAGGGCAGGGGGGGACGAGCAGTACTTC. Drawing the rest from reference TRBV14 and TRBJ2-7, the complete variable domain is EAGVTQFPSHSVIEKGQTVTLRCDPISGHDNLYWYRRVMGKEIKFLLHFVKESKQDESGMPNNRFLAERTGGTYSTLKVQPAELEDSGVYFCASSQGWRAGGDEQYFGPGTRLTVT.

The chain couples TRBV4-3 to TRBJ2-3; 10 positions match TRBD2. The CDR3 contains 16 residues. Trimming at V came to 0 bases and at J to 9 bases, leaving 9 bases not matched to a gene. In germline, CDR1 is LGHNA, CDR2 YSLEER. CDR3 amino acids: CASSQDLAGAPHTQYF. CDR3 bases: TGCGCCAGCAGCCAAGATCTAGCGGGGGCCCCCCACACGCAGTATTTT.

V usage is TRBV7-8 and J usage is TRBJ2-5; no clear D gene. The DNA end is more similar to TRBJ2-7, so the J call may be wrong. This CDR3 comprises 13 residues. In germline, CDR1 is SGHVS, CDR2 FQNEAQ. DNA of the CDR3: TGTGCCAGCAGCTTGGTGGGGATGGACGAGCAGTACTTC. Residues: CASSLVGMDEQYF.

Only a few counts were recorded for this clonotype. V and J are TRBV11-2 and TRBJ2-3; 12 bases fit TRBD2. Germline CDR1 is SGHAT and CDR2 is FQNNGV. The CDR3 sequence is 17 residues long. The junction had 8 bases not matched to a gene; V was cut back by 5 bases and J by 2 bases. The CDR3 nucleotides are TGTGCCAGCAGCGTTCGACTAGCGGGGGACCTCACAGATACGCAGTATTTT. This sequence encodes CASSVRLAGDLTDTQYF.

V is TRBV7-2 and J is TRBJ2-1; D unresolved. The germline V and J ends were trimmed by 3 bases and 4 bases, with 4 bases remaining between them. This CDR3 comprises 12 residues. Germline loops: CDR1 SGHTA, CDR2 FQGNSA. The CDR3 reads CASSFQYNEQFF. The CDR3 coding sequence is TGTGCCAGCAGCTTCCAATACAATGAGCAGTTCTTC.